Detailed here is one T cell receptor (beta chain). This entry comes from a study of blood T cell repertoires in COVID-19. Original processing methods: Counts of nucleated cells, estimated from reference gene primer amplification, were obtained. Repertoires were generated with immunoSEQ multiplex PCR, while TCRdb's copy carries only in-frame clones and drops some. V and J calls plus clone size are reproduced from that table; the DNA served to infer D and trimming. This repertoire shows some 330,000 clones, 70% to 90% found once; its top ten account for around 4%. What was sequenced was PBMCs or T cells enriched from blood (not recorded which). This sequence originates from a man aged 30 to 39 who had recovered from COVID-19.

As DNA, the CDR3 is TGTGCCAGCAGTTTAGGGGGCTCAGCTTTCTTT. Its translation: CASSLGGSAFF. The rearrangement links TRBV12-3 or TRBV12-4 to TRBJ1-1; TRBD1 might be the D (5 bases). V was cut by 1 base and J by 10 bases, with 7 bases left in between. CDR3 size: 11 residues.